These 15 T cell receptor beta chains share one sample of origin, sequenced in a study of blood T cell repertoires in COVID-19. Method: immunoSEQ multiplex PCR; TCRdb's copy keeps in-frame clones and lacks some. Here the sample spans 150,000 or so clones, approximately 84% being singletons. The sample consisted of peripheral blood. These receptors all come from a human donor in a cohort sampled during active COVID-19.

This chain uses TRBV27 with TRBJ2-7; 10 bases align to TRBD1. The ends lost 5 bases at V and 3 bases at J; junction bases unmatched: 7. Per germline, CDR1 MNHEY and CDR2 SMNVEV (reference sequence). This CDR3 region has 15 residues. The CDR3 sequence: CASSLDGTGDYEQYF. The CDR3 DNA follows: TGTGCCAGCAGTCTGGATGGGACAGGGGACTACGAGCAGTACTTC.

The rearrangement uses TRBV10-3 and TRBJ2-1; perhaps TRBD2 as D (6 bases). V lost 9 bases to trimming and J lost 2 bases, with 8 bases between them. The CDR3 runs 12 residues. Looked up from germline, CDR1 is ENHRY and CDR2 is SYGVKD. The CDR3 region is CAISGTYNEQFF. The DNA of the CDR3 is TGTGCCATTAGCGGCACCTACAATGAGCAGTTCTTC.

This clone was detected once. The V call is TRBV6-5, the J call TRBJ2-1; TRBD2 aligns across 11 bases. The V gene end was trimmed by 11 bases and the J gene end by 9 bases; junction bases not matched to a gene: 9. The CDR3 spans 13 residues. Germline values: CDR1 MNHEY, CDR2 SVGAGI. The DNA of the CDR3 is TGTGCCGGCGGGACTAGCGGACTTCCTGAGCAGTTCTTC. Its protein is CAGGTSGLPEQFF.

The chain employs TRBV18 and TRBJ2-7; 7 nucleotides align to TRBD1. CDR3 length: 14 residues. Germline V lookup: CDR1 KGHSH, CDR2 LQKENI. After removal of 3 bases from V and 9 bases from J, the junction contained 11 bases not matched to a gene. Here the CDR3 reads CASSPATGFGWQYV. In DNA form, the CDR3 reads TGTGCCAGCTCACCCGCGACAGGGTTTGGGTGGCAGTACGTC.

V is TRBV4-3 and J is TRBJ1-1, with D maybe TRBD1 (6 bases). The germline V gene encodes CDR1 LGHNA and CDR2 YSLEER. V was trimmed by 3 bases and J by 3 bases, leaving 14 bases between them. CDR3 length equals 15 residues. The CDR3 DNA sequence: TGCGCCAGCAGCCAGCAGCAGGGGTTCGACACTGAAGCTTTCTTT. Amino acids: CASSQQQGFDTEAFF.

The chain recombines TRBV5-6 with TRBJ1-3; 9 bases are a match to TRBD1. The CDR3 consists of 14 residues. V was clipped by 4 bases and J by 7 bases; unmatched bases: 6. CDR1 is SGHDT, CDR2 YYEEEE, per germline. The DNA for the CDR3 is TGTGCCAGCAGCGGGGGACAGGGTTGGAACACCATATATTTT. Protein sequence: CASSGGQGWNTIYF.

The chain joins TRBV3-1 (or the pseudogene TRBV3-2) to TRBJ2-3; possible D gene TRBD2, 5 bases. CDR3 length: 12 amino acids. V gave up 11 bases and J gave up 0 bases, with 9 bases separating them. CDR1 and CDR2 (germline): LGHDT, YNNKEL (reference sequence). DNA of the CDR3: TGTGCCTCCCGGGGAAGCACAGATACGCAGTATTTT. Amino acid sequence: CASRGSTDTQYF.

The chain joins TRBV6-5 to TRBJ1-5, with 8 bases fitting TRBD1. The CDR3 extends over 14 amino acids. The V segment lost 4 bases and the J segment 4 bases; nucleotides outside the gene matches: 3. CDR1 MNHEY and CDR2 SVGAGI come from the germline V gene. The CDR3 protein is CASSWDRNNQPQHF. CDR3 DNA: TGTGCCAGCAGTTGGGACAGGAATAATCAGCCCCAGCATTTT.

This clone was counted only a few times. Here the CDR3 reads CASSLGGVWNEQFF. CDR3 DNA sequence: TGTGCCAGCAGCTTAGGCGGGGTTTGGAATGAGCAGTTCTTC. The J gene is TRBJ2-1, the V gene TRBV11-3, with D tentatively TRBD2 (6 bases). V lost 1 base, J lost 7 bases, and 11 bases lay in between. Germline V gene lookup returns CDR1 SGHNT and CDR2 YENEEA. This CDR3 has 14 amino acids.

CDR3 coding DNA: TGCGCCAGCAGTCGAGGACAGGGGGACACCGGGGAGCTGTTTTTT. Its translation: CASSRGQGDTGELFF. The V gene is TRBV23-1, the J gene TRBJ2-2; TRBD1 matches 10 bases. Being an ORF, TRBV23-1 has a function that is uncertain. J lost 3 bases, V lost 4 bases, and 2 bases had no gene match. The CDR3 consists of 15 residues.

Note on this clone: At one end the junction does not follow the germline gene, possibly because of a read error. The chain has TRBV5-1 and TRBJ1-5; D is undetermined. The CDR3 is 14 residues long. The germline V gene encodes CDR1 SGHRS and CDR2 YFSETQ. The CDR3 nucleotides are TGCGCCAGCAGCTTGGGGAATAGCGATCAGCCCCAGCATTTT. Its translation: CASSLGNSDQPQHF.

V is TRBV6-2 or TRBV6-3 and J is TRBJ1-1; a possible D gene is TRBD1 (6 bases). In germline, CDR1 is MNHEY, CDR2 SVGEGT. The CDR3 spans 13 residues. V dropped 5 bases and J dropped 7 bases, with 14 bases sitting between them. The CDR3 DNA reads TGTGCCAGCAGTGGAAACAGGGTCGGTGAAGCTTTCTTT. It translates to CASSGNRVGEAFF.

V is TRBV18 and J is TRBJ1-4, with a possible D match to TRBD1 (6 bases). The V and J ends lost 6 bases and 0 bases respectively, with 14 bases between them. CDR3 length: 16 amino acids. CDR1 is KGHSH and CDR2 is LQKENI in the germline V gene. The CDR3 spells CASSDQGPTTNEKLFF. DNA of the CDR3: TGTGCCAGCTCCGATCAGGGGCCGACAACTAATGAAAAACTGTTTTTT.

The chain couples TRBV3-1 (or the pseudogene TRBV3-2) to TRBJ2-7; 7 nucleotides line up with TRBD1. The germline gives CDR1 LGHDT, CDR2 YNNKEL (reference sequence). V was pared by 0 bases and J by 4 bases, with 6 bases of the junction left unmatched. This CDR3 is built from 15 residues. The CDR3 spells CASSQDMGQTYEQYF. CDR3 bases: TGTGCCAGCAGCCAAGATATGGGACAGACGTACGAGCAGTACTTC.

The chain links TRBV12-3 or TRBV12-4 to TRBJ2-1; D is ambiguous. The CDR3 has 12 residues. Trimming pared 3 bases from V and 7 bases from J, leaving 7 bases between. For the CDR3, the DNA is TGTGCCAGCAGTTTTTTTACAAATGAGCAGTTCTTC. This codes for CASSFFTNEQFF.